This record covers a single T cell receptor (beta chain). Its target is not known. This record comes from a study of monozygotic twins with inflammatory bowel disease. CDR1 is MGHRA, CDR2 YSYEKL, per germline. The CDR3 totals 15 residues. Notes on the study in general: Differing immunosuppressive treatments may have added variability to patient repertoires.

TCRdb re-called the 5' RACE reads; every CDR3 protein appears as one record, without DNA. This sample's clone table lists 300,000 to 450,000 distinct CDR3 sequences. Sequences were obtained from blood. The origin of this receptor is a human donor with ulcerative colitis or Crohn's disease, or a healthy co-twin of an affected twin (not recorded which). The chain couples TRBV4-1 to TRBJ1-6; there is no DNA to check the TCRdb D call of TRBD1. The chain's CDR3 is CASSQAGTGGLPLHF.